The T cell receptor (beta chain) under discussion was sequenced for a study of T-cell memory formation after mild COVID-19. Findings of the study overall: The authors left the SARS-CoV-2 specificity of second-wave clones peaking on day 37 unconfirmed.

In TCRdb, the 5' RACE reads were re-called with MiXCR into one record per CDR3 protein. The sample carries approximately 400,000 distinct CDR3 sequences, around 17% recorded once. Worth noting for this clonotype: Its antigen is unidentified.

Germline CDR1 reads MGHRA; CDR2 reads YSYEKL. V gave up 2 bases and J gave up 4 bases, with 11 bases separating them. The CDR3 covers 14 residues. This chain joins TRBV4-1 and TRBJ2-5; D is unresolved. The sequence derives from a man between 18 and 35 years old who had mild COVID-19 (a few samples of this study predate the infection). Cell type and time point are not known. Sequenced: PBMCs or a T cell subset sorted from them (not recorded which). CDR3 sequence reads: CASSQFNPGETQYF. CDR3 DNA: TGCGCCAGCAGCCAATTCAACCCAGGAGAGACCCAGTACTTC.